The TCR beta chain under discussion was sequenced for a study of beta chain features in type 1 diabetes (dated by TCRdb to 2017 to 2018). A note on the overall study: No differences in mean age, gender distribution, total cell number or subset yield were found between patients and healthy donors. Whereas all 28 donors provided naive and central memory subsets, regulatory and stem cell-like memory subsets were isolated from just 8 patients and roughly 8 healthy donors. A total of roughly 110 million sorted cells were examined across all samples, and the number of cells per subset was strongly correlated with RNA yield. The study compared TCRB repertoires of sorted circulating CD4+ T cell subsets between recently diagnosed type 1 diabetes patients and matched healthy donors. Broad study findings and their caveats: PCR may preferentially amplify shorter templates, but because patient and control samples were amplified and corrected together, any resulting skew would affect both groups equally. Patients with type 1 diabetes made fewer insertions and deleted more nucleotides at VDJ recombination sites, implying thymic rearrangement abnormalities. Sequencing cDNA rather than genomic DNA could over-represent highly expressing activated cells, although activation and CD3 levels did not differ between groups. HLA sub-analyses involved small numbers of individuals, so any influence of HLA type on TCRB rearrangement remained unresolved. A moderate but significant shortening of TCRB CDR3 length was observed in type 1 diabetes patients in all four CD4+ subsets. The naive, central memory and regulatory TCRB repertoires appeared to resemble one another more closely among patients than among healthy donors.

This clone was seen only a few times. Its antigen is still unknown. One base away there is no much larger clone; base qualities are not given. The High Capacity cDNA Reverse Transcription Kit was used to reverse transcribe all of the isolated RNA, meaning that expressed TCRB transcripts were what got sequenced. Deep immunoSEQ sequencing was performed on naive, central memory and regulatory T cell samples, with an average of roughly 4 million total reads per sample. Sorted cells were lysed in RLT buffer and RNA was extracted with DNase-treated RNeasy Micro or Mini kits, depending on cell number. To prevent cross-contamination, each cell subset was processed individually, whereas patient and healthy donor samples were processed jointly. The immunoSEQ multiplex PCR was used to amplify TCRB sequences from cDNA, generating 87-bp fragments that spanned the CDR3 region. The amplicons were sequenced using the Illumina HiSeq platform. On the authors' methods: Synthetic template baselines were used to correct PCR bias computationally, reads within Hamming distance 2 were collapsed, and singletons that could not be merged were discarded. Reads were aligned against IMGT so that V, D and J genes, CDR3 length and insertions or deletions at six rearrangement sites could be assigned. Within each subset, clonotype counts were normalized to the number of sorted cells before true diversity and Gini coefficients were calculated with the tcR R package. Repertoire sharing was quantified using the overlap coefficient calculated on TCRB nucleotide sequences. TCRdb obtained this table from immuneACCESS and retained in-frame rearrangements with V and J assigned. These tables miss some clones; where compared with another copy, unresolved V genes account for less than half of the shortfall, and the remainder is unexplained. That table gives V, J and clone size, and the DNA gave D and trimming. The sample data list roughly 41,000 clones, and approximately 50% of these were observed just once. 0.72% of the sample belongs to the ten largest clones.

Each donor gave one peripheral blood draw, roughly 110 mL on average, collected into heparinised tubes. A BD FACSAria II was used to sort naive, central memory, regulatory and stem cell-like memory CD4+ T cells with a panel that included CD45RO, CCR7, CD25, CD127, CD95 and CD27. Every sorted population had a purity above 95%. PBMCs were isolated right away by Lymphoprep density gradient centrifugation and were stained directly, without culture. So that batch effects would be minimized, each experiment stained and sorted samples in pairs, pairing one healthy donor with one patient. The CDR1 and CDR2 encoded by the germline V gene (reference sequence) are PRHDT and FYEKMQ. Cut back by 3 bases and 7 bases, the V and J ends lie 7 bases apart. The CDR3, cysteine through phenylalanine, is 12 amino acids long. The read is trimmed to its CDR3 DNA, 36 bases read in frame from base 1.

This clonotype was obtained from a woman younger than 30 in good health. The chain employs TRBV13 and TRBJ1-3; no D segment can be confidently identified. The sample comprised central memory CD4+ T cells from blood. The DNA sequence reads TGTGCCAGCAGCTTGCAAGAGAACACCATATATTTT. It translates to CASSLQENTIYF.